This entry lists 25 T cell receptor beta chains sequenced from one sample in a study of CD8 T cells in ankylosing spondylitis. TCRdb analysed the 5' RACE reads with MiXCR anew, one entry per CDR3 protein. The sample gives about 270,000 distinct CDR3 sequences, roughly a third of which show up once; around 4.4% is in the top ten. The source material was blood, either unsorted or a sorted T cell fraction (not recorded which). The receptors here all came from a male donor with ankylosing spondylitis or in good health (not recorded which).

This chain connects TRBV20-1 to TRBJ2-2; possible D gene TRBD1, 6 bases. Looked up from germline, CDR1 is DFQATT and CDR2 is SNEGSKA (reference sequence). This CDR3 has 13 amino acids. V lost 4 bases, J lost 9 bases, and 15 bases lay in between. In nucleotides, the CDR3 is TGCAGTGCTAAAAGGGGTGGGGGCAGGGAGCTGTTTTTT. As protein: CSAKRGGGRELFF.

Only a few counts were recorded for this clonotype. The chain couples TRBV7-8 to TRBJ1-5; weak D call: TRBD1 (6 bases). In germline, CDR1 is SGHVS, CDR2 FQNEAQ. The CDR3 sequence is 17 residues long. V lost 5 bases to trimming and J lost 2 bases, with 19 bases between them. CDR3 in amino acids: CASSRRDIPLGNQPQHF. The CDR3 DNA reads TGTGCCAGCAGCCGACGGGACATCCCTCTGGGCAATCAGCCCCAGCATTTT. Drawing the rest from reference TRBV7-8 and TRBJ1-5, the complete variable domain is GAGVSQSPRYKVAKRGQDVALRCDPISGHVSLFWYQQALGQGPEFLTYFQNEAQLDKSGLPSDRFFAERPEGSVSTLKIQRTQQEDSAVYLCASSRRDIPLGNQPQHFGDGTRLSIL.

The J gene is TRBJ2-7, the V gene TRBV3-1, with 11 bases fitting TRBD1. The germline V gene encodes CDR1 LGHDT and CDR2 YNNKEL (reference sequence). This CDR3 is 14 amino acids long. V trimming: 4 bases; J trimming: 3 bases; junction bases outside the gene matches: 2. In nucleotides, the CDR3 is TGTGCCAGCAGCCCGGGACAGGGGGTCTACGAGCAGTACTTC. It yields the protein CASSPGQGVYEQYF.

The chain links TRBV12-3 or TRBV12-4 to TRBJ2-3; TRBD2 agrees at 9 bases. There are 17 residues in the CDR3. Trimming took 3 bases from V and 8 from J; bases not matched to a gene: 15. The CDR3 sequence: CASSFRASGELNVTQYF. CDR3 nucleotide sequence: TGTGCCAGCAGTTTTCGAGCTAGCGGGGAATTGAACGTTACGCAGTATTTT.

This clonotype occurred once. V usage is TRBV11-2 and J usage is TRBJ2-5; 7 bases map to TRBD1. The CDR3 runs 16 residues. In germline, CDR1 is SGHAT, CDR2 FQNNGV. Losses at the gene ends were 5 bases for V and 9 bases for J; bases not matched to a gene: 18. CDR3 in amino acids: CASSPRTGGFAGAQYF. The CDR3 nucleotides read TGTGCCAGCAGCCCTCGGACAGGCGGATTTGCCGGGGCCCAGTACTTC.

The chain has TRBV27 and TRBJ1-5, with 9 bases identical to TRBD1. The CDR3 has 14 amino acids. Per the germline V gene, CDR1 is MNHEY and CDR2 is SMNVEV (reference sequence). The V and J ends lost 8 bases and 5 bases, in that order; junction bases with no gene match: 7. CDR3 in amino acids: CASAGQGKYQPQHF. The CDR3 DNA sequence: TGTGCCAGCGCTGGACAGGGGAAATATCAGCCCCAGCATTTT.

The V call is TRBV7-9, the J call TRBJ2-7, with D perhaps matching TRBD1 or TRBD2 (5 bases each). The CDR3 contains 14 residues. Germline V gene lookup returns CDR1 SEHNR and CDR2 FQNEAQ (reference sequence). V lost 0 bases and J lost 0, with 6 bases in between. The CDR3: CASSLAGTSYEQYF. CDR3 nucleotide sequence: TGTGCCAGCAGCTTAGCCGGGACCTCCTACGAGCAGTACTTC.

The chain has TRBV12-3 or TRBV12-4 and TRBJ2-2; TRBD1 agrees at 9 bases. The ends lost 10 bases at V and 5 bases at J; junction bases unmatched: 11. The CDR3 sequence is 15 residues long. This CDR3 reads CATDSQTGGTGELFF. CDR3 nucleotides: TGTGCCACCGATAGCCAGACAGGGGGAACCGGGGAGCTGTTTTTT.

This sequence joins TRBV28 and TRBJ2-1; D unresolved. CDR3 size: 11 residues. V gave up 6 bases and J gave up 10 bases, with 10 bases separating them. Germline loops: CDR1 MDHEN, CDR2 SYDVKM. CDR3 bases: TGTGCCAGCAGCGACCCCGGCGAGCAGTTCTTC. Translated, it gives CASSDPGEQFF.

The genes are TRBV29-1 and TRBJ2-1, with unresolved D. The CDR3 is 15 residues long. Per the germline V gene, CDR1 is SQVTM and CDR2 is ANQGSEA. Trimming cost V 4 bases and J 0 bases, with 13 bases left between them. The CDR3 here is CSVVLGWGSYNEQFF. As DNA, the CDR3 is TGCAGCGTTGTCCTGGGGTGGGGCTCCTACAATGAGCAGTTCTTC.

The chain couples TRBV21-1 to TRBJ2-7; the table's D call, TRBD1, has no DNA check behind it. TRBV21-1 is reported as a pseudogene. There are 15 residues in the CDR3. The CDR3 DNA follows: TGTGCCAGCAGCAAAGGGGGACAGCGGGGCCACGAGCAGTACTTC. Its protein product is CASSKGGQRGHEQYF.

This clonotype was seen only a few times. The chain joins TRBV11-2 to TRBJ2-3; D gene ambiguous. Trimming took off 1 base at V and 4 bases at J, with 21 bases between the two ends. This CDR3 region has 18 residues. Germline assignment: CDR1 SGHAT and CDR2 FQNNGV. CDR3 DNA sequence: TGTGCCAGCAGCTTAGTTAGCAAGTCATCCTCTGGCGCAGATACGCAGTATTTT. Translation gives CASSLVSKSSSGADTQYF.

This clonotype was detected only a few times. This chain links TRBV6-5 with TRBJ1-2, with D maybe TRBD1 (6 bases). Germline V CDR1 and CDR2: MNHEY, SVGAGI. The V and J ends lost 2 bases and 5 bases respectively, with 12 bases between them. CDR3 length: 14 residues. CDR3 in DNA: TGTGCCAGCAGTTACAAACAGGGACTATATGGCTACACCTTC. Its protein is CASSYKQGLYGYTF.

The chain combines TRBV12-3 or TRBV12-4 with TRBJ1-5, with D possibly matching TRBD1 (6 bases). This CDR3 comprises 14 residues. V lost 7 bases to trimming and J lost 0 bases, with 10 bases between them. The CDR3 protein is CASNKDSSNQPQHF. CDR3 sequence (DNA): TGTGCCAGCAATAAGGACAGTAGCAATCAGCCCCAGCATTTT.

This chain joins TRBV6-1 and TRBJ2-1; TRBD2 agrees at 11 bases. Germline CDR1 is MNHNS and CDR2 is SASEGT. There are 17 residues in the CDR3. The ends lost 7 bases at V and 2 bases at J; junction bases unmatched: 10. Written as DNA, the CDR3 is TGTGCCAGCATTGGGCTTAGCGGGGGGGGAACCTACAATGAGCAGTTCTTC. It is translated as CASIGLSGGGTYNEQFF.

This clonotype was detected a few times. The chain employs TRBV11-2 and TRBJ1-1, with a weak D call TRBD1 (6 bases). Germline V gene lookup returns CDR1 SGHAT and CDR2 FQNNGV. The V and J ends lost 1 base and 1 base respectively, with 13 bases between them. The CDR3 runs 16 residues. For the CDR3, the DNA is TGTGCCAGCAGCTTAGTCCGGCCAGGGGCGAACACTGAAGCTTTCTTT. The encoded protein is CASSLVRPGANTEAFF.

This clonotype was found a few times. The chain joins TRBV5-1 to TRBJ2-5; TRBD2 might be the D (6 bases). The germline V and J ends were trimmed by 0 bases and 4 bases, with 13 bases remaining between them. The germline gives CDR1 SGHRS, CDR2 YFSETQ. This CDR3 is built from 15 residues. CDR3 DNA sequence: TGCGCCAGCAGCTTGGGCGGTCTAGCGCGAGAGACCCAGTACTTC. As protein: CASSLGGLARETQYF.

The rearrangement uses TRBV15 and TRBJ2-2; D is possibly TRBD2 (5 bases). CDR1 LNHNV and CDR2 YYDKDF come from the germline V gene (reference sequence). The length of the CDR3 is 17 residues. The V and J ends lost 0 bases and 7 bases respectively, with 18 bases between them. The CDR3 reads CATSRDGWERSGGELFF. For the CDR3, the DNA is TGTGCCACCAGCAGAGATGGGTGGGAGAGGAGTGGCGGGGAGCTGTTTTTT.

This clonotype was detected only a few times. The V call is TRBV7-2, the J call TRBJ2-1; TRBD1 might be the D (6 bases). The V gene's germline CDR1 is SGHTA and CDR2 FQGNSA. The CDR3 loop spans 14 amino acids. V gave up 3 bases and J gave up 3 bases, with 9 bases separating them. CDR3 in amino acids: CASSFEDSYNEQFF. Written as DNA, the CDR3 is TGTGCCAGCAGCTTCGAGGACAGCTACAATGAGCAGTTCTTC.

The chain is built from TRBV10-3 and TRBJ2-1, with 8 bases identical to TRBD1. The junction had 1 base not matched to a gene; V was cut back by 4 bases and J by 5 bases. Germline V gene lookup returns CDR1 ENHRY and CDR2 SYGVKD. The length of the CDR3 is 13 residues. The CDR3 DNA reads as TGTGCCATCAGTGGGGGACAGGACAATGAGCAGTTCTTC. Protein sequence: CAISGGQDNEQFF.

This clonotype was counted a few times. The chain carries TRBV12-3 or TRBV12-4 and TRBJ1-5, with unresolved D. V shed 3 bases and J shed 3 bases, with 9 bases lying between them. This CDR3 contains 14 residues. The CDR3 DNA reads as TGTGCCAGCAGTTTGGAAGACACCAATCAGCCCCAGCATTTT. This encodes CASSLEDTNQPQHF.

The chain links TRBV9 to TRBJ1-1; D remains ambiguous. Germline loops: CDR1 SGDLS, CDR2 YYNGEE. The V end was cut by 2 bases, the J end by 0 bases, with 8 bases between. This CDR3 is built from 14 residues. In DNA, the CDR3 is TGTGCCAGCAGCGTCCCAGACATGAACACTGAAGCTTTCTTT. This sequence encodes CASSVPDMNTEAFF.

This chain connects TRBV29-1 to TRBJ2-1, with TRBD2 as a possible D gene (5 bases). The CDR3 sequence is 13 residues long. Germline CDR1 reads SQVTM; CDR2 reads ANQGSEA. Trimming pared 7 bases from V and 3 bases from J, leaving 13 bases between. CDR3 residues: CSGIGELYNEQFF. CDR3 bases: TGCAGCGGGATTGGGGAGCTCTACAATGAGCAGTTCTTC.

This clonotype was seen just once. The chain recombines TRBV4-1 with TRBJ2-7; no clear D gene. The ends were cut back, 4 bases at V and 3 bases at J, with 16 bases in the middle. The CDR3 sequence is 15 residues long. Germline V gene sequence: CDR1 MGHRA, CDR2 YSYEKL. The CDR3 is CASSPGLEVFYEQYF. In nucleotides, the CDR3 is TGCGCCAGCAGCCCAGGTCTCGAGGTCTTCTACGAGCAGTACTTC.

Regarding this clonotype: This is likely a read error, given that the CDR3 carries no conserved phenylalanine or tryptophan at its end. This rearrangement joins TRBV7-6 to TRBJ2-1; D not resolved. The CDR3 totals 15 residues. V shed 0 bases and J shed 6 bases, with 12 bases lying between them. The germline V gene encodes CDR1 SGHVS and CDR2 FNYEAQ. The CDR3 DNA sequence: TGTGCCAGCAGCTTAGCAGGGTCTCCCTCCAATGAGCAGTTCTAC. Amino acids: CASSLAGSPSNEQFY.